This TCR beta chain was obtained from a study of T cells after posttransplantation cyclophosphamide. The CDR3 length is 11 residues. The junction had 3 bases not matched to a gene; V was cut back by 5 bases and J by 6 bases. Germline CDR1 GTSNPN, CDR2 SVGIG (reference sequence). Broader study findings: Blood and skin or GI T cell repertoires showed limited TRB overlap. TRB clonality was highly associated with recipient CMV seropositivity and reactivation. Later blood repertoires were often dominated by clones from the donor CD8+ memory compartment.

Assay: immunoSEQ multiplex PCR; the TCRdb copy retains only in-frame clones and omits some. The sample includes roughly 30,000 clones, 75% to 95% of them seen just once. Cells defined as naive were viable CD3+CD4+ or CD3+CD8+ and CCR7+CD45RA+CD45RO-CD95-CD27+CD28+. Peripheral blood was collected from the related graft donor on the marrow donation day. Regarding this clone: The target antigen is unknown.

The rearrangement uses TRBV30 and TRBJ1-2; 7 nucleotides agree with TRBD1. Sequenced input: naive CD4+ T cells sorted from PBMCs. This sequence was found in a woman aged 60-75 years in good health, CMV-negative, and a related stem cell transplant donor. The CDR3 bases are TGTGCCTGGGGGGACAGAAATGGCTACACCTTC. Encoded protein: CAWGDRNGYTF.